The 16 T cell receptor beta chains reported below all come from one sample, sequenced in a study of blood T cell repertoires in COVID-19. TCRdb's copy holds only in-frame clones and misses some; the assay was immunoSEQ multiplex PCR. The data hold about 76,000 clones, with approximately 84% observed a single time. The sample was peripheral blood. These TCRs come from a man in his 60s with COVID-19, enrolled during active disease.

In its sample, this clone was seen a few times. The chain combines TRBV3-1 (or the pseudogene TRBV3-2) with TRBJ2-5, with 8 positions matching TRBD1. The CDR3 totals 15 residues. Germline V gene lookup returns CDR1 LGHDT and CDR2 YNNKEL (reference sequence). V shed 4 bases and J 5 bases; nucleotides not matched to a gene: 9. The CDR3 bases are TGTGCCAGCAGCCCATCAGCAGGGGGCAGTGAGACCCAGTACTTC. Protein product: CASSPSAGGSETQYF.

V and J are TRBV7-9 and TRBJ2-3; TRBD2 matches at 9 bases. CDR1 and CDR2 from the germline V gene are SEHNR and FQNEAQ (reference sequence). The CDR3 totals 17 residues. With 2 bases clipped from V and 0 bases from J, the junction kept 6 bases outside the gene matches. The CDR3 spells CASSLRAGGTSTDTQYF. In nucleotides, the CDR3 is TGTGCCAGCAGCTTAAGAGCGGGAGGCACCAGCACAGATACGCAGTATTTT.

This sequence joins TRBV7-3 and TRBJ1-6, with D possibly TRBD1 on 6 matching bases. Germline loops: CDR1 SGHTA, CDR2 FQGTGA. The CDR3 contains 16 residues. V lost 4 bases to trimming and J lost 5 bases, with 15 bases between them. The CDR3 region has the DNA TGTGCCAGCAGCTCATCAACGACAGGAAATAATTCACCCCTCCACTTT. Amino acids: CASSSSTTGNNSPLHF.

The chain couples TRBV7-9 to TRBJ1-4; D is perhaps TRBD1 (6 bases). Germline V lookup: CDR1 SEHNR, CDR2 FQNEAQ (reference sequence). CDR3 length equals 16 residues. Trimming stripped 8 bases from V and 0 bases from J, with 16 bases between. CDR3: CASQRGRVSTNEKLFF. CDR3 DNA sequence: TGTGCCAGCCAGAGGGGGAGAGTCTCAACTAATGAAAAACTGTTTTTT.

The rearrangement joins TRBV28 to TRBJ2-2; D might be TRBD1 (6 bases). Germline V CDR1 and CDR2: MDHEN, SYDVKM. The V gene lost 4 bases and the J gene lost 5 bases, with 11 bases spanning the gap. The length of the CDR3 is 14 residues. The CDR3 sequence: CASSSTTGTGELFF. CDR3 nucleotide sequence: TGTGCCAGCAGTTCAACCACAGGGACCGGGGAGCTGTTTTTT.

The rearrangement links TRBV24-1 to TRBJ1-5; 9 nucleotides line up with TRBD1. CDR3 size: 15 residues. V was pared by 5 bases and J by 9 bases, with 10 bases of the junction left unmatched. Germline CDR1 and CDR2: KGHDR and SFDVKD. The CDR3 sequence: CATSAATGGVLPQHF. The CDR3 region has the DNA TGTGCCACCAGTGCTGCGACAGGGGGGGTACTGCCCCAGCATTTT.

This clone showed up just a few times. The chain is built from TRBV7-9 and TRBJ1-4; D is ambiguous. The CDR3 contains 15 residues. Trimming took off 5 bases at V and 7 bases at J, with 17 bases between the two ends. CDR1 is SEHNR, CDR2 FQNEAQ, per germline (reference sequence). The CDR3 reads CASSQGGGDSEKLFF. DNA for the CDR3: TGTGCCAGCAGCCAAGGCGGCGGGGATAGTGAAAAACTGTTTTTT.

The rearrangement links TRBV10-2 to TRBJ2-7; D is unclear. This CDR3 is 17 amino acids long. Germline V CDR1 and CDR2: WSHSY, SAAADI. Trimming stripped 2 bases from V and 6 bases from J, with 23 bases between. The CDR3 DNA sequence: TGCGCCAGCAGTGAGGTTTTGGTCCTTCCTTCACTACTCGAGCAGTACTTC. Protein product: CASSEVLVLPSLLEQYF.

This clone was detected only a few times. J is TRBJ1-3 and V is TRBV6-6; D is perhaps TRBD1 (6 bases). V gave up 6 bases and J gave up 7 bases, with 22 bases separating them. The CDR3 loop spans 16 amino acids. CDR1 and CDR2 (germline): MNHNY, SVGAGI (reference sequence). The CDR3 loop is CASSRGGGLTPNTIYF. The CDR3 nucleotides read TGTGCCAGCAGCCGCGGTGGGGGCCTCACCCCCAACACCATATATTTT.

The chain uses TRBV5-1 and TRBJ2-1; 7 bases align to TRBD1. The CDR3 length is 15 residues. Germline loops: CDR1 SGHRS, CDR2 YFSETQ. The V gene end was trimmed by 2 bases and the J gene end by 2 bases; junction bases not matched to a gene: 4. CDR3 sequence (DNA): TGCGCCAGCAGCTTAGTGGGACAGACCTACAATGAGCAGTTCTTC. This codes for CASSLVGQTYNEQFF.

The J gene is TRBJ1-1, the V gene TRBV6-5; D may be TRBD1 (6 bases). The germline V gene has CDR1 MNHEY and CDR2 SVGAGI. Between the trimmed V and J ends, which lost 2 bases and 4 bases, there was a span of 11 bases. The CDR3 is made up of 14 amino acids. The CDR3 DNA follows: TGTGCCAGCAGTTACAGATCAGGGGTCACTGAAGCTTTCTTT. This gives the protein CASSYRSGVTEAFF.

V and J are TRBV10-3 and TRBJ1-5; possibly TRBD1 for D (5 bases). Germline values: CDR1 ENHRY, CDR2 SYGVKD. The CDR3 has 14 residues. V was trimmed by 3 bases and J by 3 bases, leaving 9 bases between them. CDR3 sequence (DNA): TGTGCCATCAGTGAACAGGTGGACAATCAGCCCCAGCATTTT. Its translation is CAISEQVDNQPQHF.

The CDR3 is CASSRSGRASETQYF. The CDR3 DNA reads TGTGCCAGCAGTCGGAGCGGGAGGGCCTCAGAGACCCAGTACTTC. V is TRBV2 and J is TRBJ2-5; 10 positions agree with TRBD2. The V gene's germline CDR1 is SNHLY and CDR2 FYNNEI. V lost 5 bases and J lost 4; bases outside the gene matches: 7. The CDR3 is made up of 15 amino acids. Based on the CDR3 plus reference TRBV2 and TRBJ2-5, the full variable domain is EPEVTQTPSHQVTQMGQEVILRCVPISNHLYFYWYRQILGQKVEFLVSFYNNEISEKSEIFDDQFSVERPDGSNFTLKIRSTKLEDSAMYFCASSRSGRASETQYFGPGTRLLVL.

This clone is a singleton in its sample. CDR3 residues: CASSQGTRIYNEQFF. Written as DNA, the CDR3 is TGCGCCAGCAGCCAAGGGACTAGAATCTACAATGAGCAGTTCTTC. The chain recombines TRBV4-1 with TRBJ2-1; 7 nucleotides agree with TRBD2. The germline V gene has CDR1 MGHRA and CDR2 YSYEKL. The CDR3 totals 15 residues. V gave up 1 base and J gave up 3 bases; unmatched junction bases: 3.

The J gene is TRBJ1-2, the V gene TRBV3-1 (or the pseudogene TRBV3-2); a possible D gene is TRBD1 (5 bases). Germline CDR1 LGHDT, CDR2 YNNKEL (reference sequence). The ends were cut back, 0 bases at V and 1 base at J, with 6 bases in the middle. CDR3 length: 14 residues. Here the CDR3 DNA reads TGTGCCAGCAGCCAAGAGGGGGGTAACTATGGCTACACCTTC. Translating gives CASSQEGGNYGYTF.

This rearrangement joins TRBV19 to TRBJ1-3; unclear D gene. The CDR3 runs to 13 residues. Trimming pared 5 bases from V and 5 bases from J, leaving 10 bases between. Germline lookup yields CDR1 LNHDA and CDR2 SQIVND (reference sequence). CDR3 amino acids: CASSETSRNTIYF. CDR3 in DNA: TGTGCCAGTAGTGAAACATCAAGAAACACCATATATTTT. Full variable domain (rest looked up from reference TRBV19 and TRBJ1-3): DGGITQSPKYLFRKEGQNVTLSCEQNLNHDAMYWYRQDPGQGLRLIYYSQIVNDFQKGDIAEGYSVSREKKESFPLTVTSAQKNPTAFYLCASSETSRNTIYFGEGSWLTVV.